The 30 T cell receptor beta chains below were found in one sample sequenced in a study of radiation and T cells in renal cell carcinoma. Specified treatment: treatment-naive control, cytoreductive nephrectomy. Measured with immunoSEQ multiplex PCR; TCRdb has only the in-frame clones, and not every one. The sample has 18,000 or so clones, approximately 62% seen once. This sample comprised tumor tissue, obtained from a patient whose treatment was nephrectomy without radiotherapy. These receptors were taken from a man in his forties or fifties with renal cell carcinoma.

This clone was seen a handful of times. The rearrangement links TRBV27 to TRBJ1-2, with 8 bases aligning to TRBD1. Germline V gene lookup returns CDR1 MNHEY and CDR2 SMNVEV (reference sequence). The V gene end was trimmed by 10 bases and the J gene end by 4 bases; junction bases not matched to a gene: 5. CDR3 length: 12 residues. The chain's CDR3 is CATRGPFYGYTF. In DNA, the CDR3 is TGTGCCACCAGGGGGCCCTTCTATGGCTACACCTTC.

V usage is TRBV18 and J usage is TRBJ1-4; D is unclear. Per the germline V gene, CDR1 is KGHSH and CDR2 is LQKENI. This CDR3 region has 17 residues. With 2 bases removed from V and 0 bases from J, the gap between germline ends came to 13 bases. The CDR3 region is CASSPGVSRPTNEKLFF. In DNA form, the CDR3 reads TGTGCCAGCTCACCAGGCGTTTCTCGACCAACTAATGAAAAACTGTTTTTT.

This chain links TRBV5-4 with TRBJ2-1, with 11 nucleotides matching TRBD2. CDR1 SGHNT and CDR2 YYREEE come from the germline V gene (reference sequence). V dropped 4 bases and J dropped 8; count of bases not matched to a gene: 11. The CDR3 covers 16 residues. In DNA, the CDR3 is TGTGCCAGCAGCCCGGGGACTAGCGGACCTGGGGATGAGCAGTTCTTC. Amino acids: CASSPGTSGPGDEQFF.

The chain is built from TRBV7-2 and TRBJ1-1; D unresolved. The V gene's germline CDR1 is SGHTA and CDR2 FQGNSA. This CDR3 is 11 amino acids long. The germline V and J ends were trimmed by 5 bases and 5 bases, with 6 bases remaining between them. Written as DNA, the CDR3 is TGTGCCAGCAGCCCATTTACTGAAGCTTTCTTT. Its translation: CASSPFTEAFF.

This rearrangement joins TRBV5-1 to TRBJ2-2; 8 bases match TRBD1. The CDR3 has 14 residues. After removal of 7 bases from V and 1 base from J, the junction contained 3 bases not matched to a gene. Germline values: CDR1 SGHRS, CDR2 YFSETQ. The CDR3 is CASGDRGNTGELFF. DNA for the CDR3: TGCGCCAGCGGCGACAGGGGGAACACCGGGGAGCTGTTTTTT.

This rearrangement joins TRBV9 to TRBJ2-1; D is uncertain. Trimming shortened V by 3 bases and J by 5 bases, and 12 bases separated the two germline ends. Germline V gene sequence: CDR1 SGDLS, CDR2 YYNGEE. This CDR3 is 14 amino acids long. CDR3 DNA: TGTGCCAGCAGCGCGGCCAGTTGGGACAATGAGCAGTTCTTC. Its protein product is CASSAASWDNEQFF.

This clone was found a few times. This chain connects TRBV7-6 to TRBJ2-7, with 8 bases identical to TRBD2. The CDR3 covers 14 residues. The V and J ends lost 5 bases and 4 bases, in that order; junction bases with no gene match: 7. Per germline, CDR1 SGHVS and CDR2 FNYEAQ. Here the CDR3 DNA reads TGTGCCAGCAGCCCCGGCGGGGGGTGGTACGAGCAGTACTTC. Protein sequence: CASSPGGGWYEQYF.

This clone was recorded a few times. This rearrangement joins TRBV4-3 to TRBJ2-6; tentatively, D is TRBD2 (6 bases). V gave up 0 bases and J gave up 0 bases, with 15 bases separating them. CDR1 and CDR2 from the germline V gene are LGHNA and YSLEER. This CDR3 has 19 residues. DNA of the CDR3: TGCGCCAGCAGCCAAGAGGGGCTTAGTAGCGGCTCTGGGGCCAACGTCCTGACTTTC. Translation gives CASSQEGLSSGSGANVLTF.

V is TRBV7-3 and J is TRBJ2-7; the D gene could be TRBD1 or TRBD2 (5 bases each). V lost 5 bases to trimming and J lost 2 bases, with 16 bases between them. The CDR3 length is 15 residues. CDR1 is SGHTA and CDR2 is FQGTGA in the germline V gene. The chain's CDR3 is CASSPNGGIPYEQYF. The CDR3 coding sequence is TGTGCCAGCAGCCCCAATGGGGGAATCCCCTACGAGCAGTACTTC.

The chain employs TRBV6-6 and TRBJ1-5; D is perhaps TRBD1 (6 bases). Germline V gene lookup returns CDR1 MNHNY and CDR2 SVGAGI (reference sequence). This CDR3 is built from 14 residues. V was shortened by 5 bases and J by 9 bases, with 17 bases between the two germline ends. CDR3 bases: TGTGCCAGCAGTCGACAGGTTTGGGAGGCGCCCCAGCATTTT. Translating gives CASSRQVWEAPQHF.

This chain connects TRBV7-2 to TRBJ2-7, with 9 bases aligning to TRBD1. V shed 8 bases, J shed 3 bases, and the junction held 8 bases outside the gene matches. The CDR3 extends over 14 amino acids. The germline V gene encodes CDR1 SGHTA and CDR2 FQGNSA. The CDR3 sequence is CASQTGQGYYEQYF. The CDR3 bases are TGTGCCAGCCAGACGGGACAGGGATACTACGAGCAGTACTTC.

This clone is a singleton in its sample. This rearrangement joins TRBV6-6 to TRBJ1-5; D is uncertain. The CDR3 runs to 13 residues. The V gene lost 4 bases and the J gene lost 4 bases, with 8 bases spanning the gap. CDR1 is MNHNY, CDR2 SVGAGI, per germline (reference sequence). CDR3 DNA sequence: TGTGCCAGCAGTTGGACGGAAAATCAGCCCCAGCATTTT. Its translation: CASSWTENQPQHF.

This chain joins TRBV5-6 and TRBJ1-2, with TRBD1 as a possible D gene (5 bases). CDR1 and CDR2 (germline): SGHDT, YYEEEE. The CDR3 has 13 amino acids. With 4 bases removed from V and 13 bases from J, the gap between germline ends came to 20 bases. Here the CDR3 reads CASSAGTAITPTF. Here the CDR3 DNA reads TGTGCCAGCAGCGCCGGGACTGCCATAACCCCCACCTTC.

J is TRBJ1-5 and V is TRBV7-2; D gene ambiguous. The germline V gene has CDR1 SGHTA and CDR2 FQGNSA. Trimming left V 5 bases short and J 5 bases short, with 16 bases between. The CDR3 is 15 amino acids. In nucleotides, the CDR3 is TGTGCCAGCAGCCCTGGAGTCGCCAGGTATCAGCCCCAGCATTTT. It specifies CASSPGVARYQPQHF.

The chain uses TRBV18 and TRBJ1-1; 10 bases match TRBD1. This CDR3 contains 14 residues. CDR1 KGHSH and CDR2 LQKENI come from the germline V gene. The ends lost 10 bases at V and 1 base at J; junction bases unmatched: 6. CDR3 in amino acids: CATKTGGENTEAFF. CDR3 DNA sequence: TGTGCCACCAAGACAGGGGGCGAGAACACTGAAGCTTTCTTT.

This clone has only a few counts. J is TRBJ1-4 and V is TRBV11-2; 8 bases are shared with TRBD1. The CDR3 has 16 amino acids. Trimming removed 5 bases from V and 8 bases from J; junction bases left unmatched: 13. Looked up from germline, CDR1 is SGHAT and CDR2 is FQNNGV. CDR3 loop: CASSPLNQGAGEKLFF. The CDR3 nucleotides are TGTGCCAGCAGCCCGCTAAACCAGGGGGCCGGCGAAAAACTGTTTTTT. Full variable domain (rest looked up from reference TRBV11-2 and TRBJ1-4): EAGVAQSPRYKIIEKRQSVAFWCNPISGHATLYWYQQILGQGPKLLIQFQNNGVVDDSQLPKDRFSAERLKGVDSTLKIQPAKLEDSAVYLCASSPLNQGAGEKLFFGSGTQLSVL.

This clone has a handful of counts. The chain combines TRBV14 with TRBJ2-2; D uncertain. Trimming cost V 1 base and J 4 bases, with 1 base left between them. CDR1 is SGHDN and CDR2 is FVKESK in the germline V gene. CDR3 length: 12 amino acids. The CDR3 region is CASSQVTGELFF. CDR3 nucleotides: TGTGCCAGCAGCCAAGTCACCGGGGAGCTGTTTTTT. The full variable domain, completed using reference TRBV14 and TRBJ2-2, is EAGVTQFPSHSVIEKGQTVTLRCDPISGHDNLYWYRRVMGKEIKFLLHFVKESKQDESGMPNNRFLAERTGGTYSTLKVQPAELEDSGVYFCASSQVTGELFFGEGSRLTVL.

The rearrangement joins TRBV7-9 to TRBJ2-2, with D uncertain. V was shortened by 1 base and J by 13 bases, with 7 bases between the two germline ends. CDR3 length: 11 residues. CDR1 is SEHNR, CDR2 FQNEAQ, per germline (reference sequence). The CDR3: CASSLEVWLFF. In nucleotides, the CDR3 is TGTGCCAGCAGCTTAGAGGTCTGGCTGTTTTTT.

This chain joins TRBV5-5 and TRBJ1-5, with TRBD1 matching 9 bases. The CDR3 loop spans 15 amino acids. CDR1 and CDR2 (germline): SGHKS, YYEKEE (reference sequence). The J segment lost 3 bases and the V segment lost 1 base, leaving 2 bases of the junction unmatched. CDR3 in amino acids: CASSLWTGDNQPQHF. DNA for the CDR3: TGTGCCAGCAGCTTGTGGACAGGGGACAATCAGCCCCAGCATTTT.

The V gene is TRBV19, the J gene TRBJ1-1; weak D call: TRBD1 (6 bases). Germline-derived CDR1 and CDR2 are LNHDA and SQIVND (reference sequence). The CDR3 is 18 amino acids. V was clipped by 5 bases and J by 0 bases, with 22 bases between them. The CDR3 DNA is TGTGCCAGTAGTCTGGACGGACAGAGAGGTTGGATGAACACTGAAGCTTTCTTT. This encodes CASSLDGQRGWMNTEAFF.

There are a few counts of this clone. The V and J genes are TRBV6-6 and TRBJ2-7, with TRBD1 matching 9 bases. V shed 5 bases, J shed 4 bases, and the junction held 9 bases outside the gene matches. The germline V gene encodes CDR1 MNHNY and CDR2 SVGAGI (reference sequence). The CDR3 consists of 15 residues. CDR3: CASSTSGTGPYEQYF. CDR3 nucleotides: TGTGCCAGCAGTACATCCGGGACAGGGCCATACGAGCAGTACTTC.

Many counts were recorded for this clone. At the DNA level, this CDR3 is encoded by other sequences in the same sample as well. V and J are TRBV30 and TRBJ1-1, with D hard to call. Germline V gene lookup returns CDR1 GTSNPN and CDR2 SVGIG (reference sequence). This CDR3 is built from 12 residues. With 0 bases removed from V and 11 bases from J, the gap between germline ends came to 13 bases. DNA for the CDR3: TGTGCCTGGAGTGTAGAGCGTCAAGAGGCTTTCTTT. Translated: CAWSVERQEAFF.

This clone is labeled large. CDR3: CASSQDTLGGETGNQPQHF. The CDR3, as DNA: TGCGCCAGCAGCCAAGATACCCTTGGAGGTGAGACAGGAAATCAGCCCCAGCATTTT. V usage is TRBV4-3 and J usage is TRBJ1-5; a possible D gene is TRBD1 (6 bases). The CDR3 consists of 19 residues. V was trimmed by 0 bases and J by 4 bases, leaving 22 bases between them. CDR1 is LGHNA, CDR2 YSLEER, per germline.

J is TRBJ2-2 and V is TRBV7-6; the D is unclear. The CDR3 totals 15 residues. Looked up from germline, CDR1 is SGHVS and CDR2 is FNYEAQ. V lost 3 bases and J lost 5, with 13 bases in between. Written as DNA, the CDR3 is TGTGCCAGCAGCTTGTCGAGTTCTCCGACCGGGGAGCTGTTTTTT. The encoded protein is CASSLSSSPTGELFF.

The CDR3 here is CSGRTAGTGELFF. Here the CDR3 DNA reads TGCAGCGGACGGACGGCTGGCACCGGGGAGCTGTTTTTT. The chain has TRBV29-1 and TRBJ2-2, with unresolved D. Looked up from germline, CDR1 is SQVTM and CDR2 is ANQGSEA. Trimming removed 7 bases at V and 4 bases at J, with 13 bases between. CDR3 length: 13 amino acids.

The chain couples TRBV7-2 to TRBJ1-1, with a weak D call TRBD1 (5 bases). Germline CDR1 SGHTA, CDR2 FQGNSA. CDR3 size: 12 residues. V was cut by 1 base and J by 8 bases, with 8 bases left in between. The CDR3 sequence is CASSLDRIEAFF. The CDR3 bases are TGTGCCAGCAGCTTAGACAGGATCGAAGCTTTCTTT. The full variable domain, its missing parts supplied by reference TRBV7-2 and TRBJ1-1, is GAGVSQSPSNKVTEKGKDVELRCDPISGHTALYWYRQSLGQGLEFLIYFQGNSAPDKSGLPSDRFSAERTGGSVSTLTIQRTQQEDSAVYLCASSLDRIEAFFGQGTRLTVV.

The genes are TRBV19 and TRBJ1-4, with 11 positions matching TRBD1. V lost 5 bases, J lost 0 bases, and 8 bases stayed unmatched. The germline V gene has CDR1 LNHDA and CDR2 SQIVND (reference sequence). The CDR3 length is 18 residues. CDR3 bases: TGTGCCAGTAGTCGCGGGACAGGGGGATATACAACTAATGAAAAACTGTTTTTT. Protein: CASSRGTGGYTTNEKLFF.

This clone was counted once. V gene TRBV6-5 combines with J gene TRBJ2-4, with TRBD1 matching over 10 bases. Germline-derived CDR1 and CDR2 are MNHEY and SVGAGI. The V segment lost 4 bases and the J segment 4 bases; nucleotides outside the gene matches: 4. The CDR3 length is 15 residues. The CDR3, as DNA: TGTGCCAGCAGTTCGCCGGGACAGGGGAAAAACATTCAGTACTTC. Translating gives CASSSPGQGKNIQYF.

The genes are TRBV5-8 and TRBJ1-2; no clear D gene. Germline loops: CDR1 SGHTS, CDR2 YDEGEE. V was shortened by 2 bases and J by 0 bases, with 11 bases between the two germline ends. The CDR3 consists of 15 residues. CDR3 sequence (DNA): TGTGCCAGCAGCTTAGTAGGTTTGACTAACTATGGCTACACCTTC. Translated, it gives CASSLVGLTNYGYTF.

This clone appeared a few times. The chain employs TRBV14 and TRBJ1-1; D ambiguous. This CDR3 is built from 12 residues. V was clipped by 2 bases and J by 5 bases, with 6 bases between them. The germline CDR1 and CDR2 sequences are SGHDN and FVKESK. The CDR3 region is CASSQPPTEAFF. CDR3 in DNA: TGTGCCAGCAGCCAACCCCCGACTGAAGCTTTCTTT. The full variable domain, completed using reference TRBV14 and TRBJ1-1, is EAGVTQFPSHSVIEKGQTVTLRCDPISGHDNLYWYRRVMGKEIKFLLHFVKESKQDESGMPNNRFLAERTGGTYSTLKVQPAELEDSGVYFCASSQPPTEAFFGQGTRLTVV.